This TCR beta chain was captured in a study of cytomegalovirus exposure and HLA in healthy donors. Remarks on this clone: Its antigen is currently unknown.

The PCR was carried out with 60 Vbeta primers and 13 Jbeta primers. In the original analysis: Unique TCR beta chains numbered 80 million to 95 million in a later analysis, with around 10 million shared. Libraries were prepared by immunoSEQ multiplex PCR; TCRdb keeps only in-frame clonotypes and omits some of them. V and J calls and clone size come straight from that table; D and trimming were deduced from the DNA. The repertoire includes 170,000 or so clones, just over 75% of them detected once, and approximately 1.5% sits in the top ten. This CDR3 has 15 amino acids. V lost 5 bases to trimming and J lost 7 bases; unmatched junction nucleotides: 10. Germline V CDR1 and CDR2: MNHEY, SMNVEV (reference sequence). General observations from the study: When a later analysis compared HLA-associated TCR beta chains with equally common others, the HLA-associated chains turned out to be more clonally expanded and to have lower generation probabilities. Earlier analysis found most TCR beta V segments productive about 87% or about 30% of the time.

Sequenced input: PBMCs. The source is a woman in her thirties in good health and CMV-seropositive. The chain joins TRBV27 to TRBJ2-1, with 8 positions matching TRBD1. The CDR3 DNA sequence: TGTGCCAGCAGTGAAAGAGTGACAGGGGAGAATGAGCAGTTCTTC. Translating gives CASSERVTGENEQFF.